This T cell receptor (beta chain) originates from a study of HIV-infected patients and healthy controls. Study results and caveats: Eight alpha and eight beta V genes differed significantly in mean usage between HIV-infected patients and controls.

Alpha and beta constant-region primers primed reverse transcription of about 500 ng RNA. Using multiplexing indices, alpha and beta chain libraries were generated apart by chain-specific third strand synthesis. The library got P5 and P7 elements plus a second index, then a roughly 25-cycle PCR. TCRdb passed the 5' RACE reads through MiXCR, listing each CDR3 protein once. The table lists 3,500 to 4,500 distinct CDR3 sequences, about 8% of them singletons, with roughly 37% in the top ten. By proportion, this clonotype is medium-sized. The target antigen is unknown. The CDR3 loop spans 13 amino acids. The germline CDR1 and CDR2 sequences are MNHEY and SVGEGT. The trim removed 4 bases at V and 9 bases at J, leaving 6 bases unmatched. Antiretroviral therapy had run roughly three months, about 14 weeks, before follow-up blood collection. No cell fractionation was done, so the repertoire covers all unsorted peripheral blood T cells. RNA came from around 2.3 ml of peripheral blood. Donors lacked febrile or AIDS-related illness, tumors, and hepatitis B or C coinfection.

This TCR derives from an adult with HIV infection. Material: blood, obtained during antiretroviral therapy. This chain joins TRBV6-2 or TRBV6-3 and TRBJ2-1, with 7 bases identical to TRBD2. CDR3 sequence reads: CASSWGGGSEQFF. The CDR3 bases are TGTGCCAGCAGTTGGGGCGGGGGTAGTGAGCAGTTCTTC.